The 8 T cell receptor beta chains below come from one sample, sequenced in a study of spatial heterogeneity in lung cancer. Study-level results: Tumoral mutation counts were tracked by counts of expanded intratumoral alpha and beta TCRs.

One entry per CDR3 protein, called by TCRdb with MiXCR from the 5' RACE reads. The sample shows 12,000 to 15,000 distinct CDR3 sequences, roughly 4.7% of them seen only once. No cognate antigen is known for these TCRs. Described time point: sample taken at primary tumor resection. This specimen was lung tumor tissue, taken at surgery. These receptors all stem from a female donor with early-stage non-small cell lung cancer.

Ten or more counts support this clonotype. The V and J genes are TRBV7-3 and TRBJ2-2, with TRBD1 matching 9 bases. Germline V lookup: CDR1 SGHTA, CDR2 FQGTGA. The V segment lost 5 bases and the J segment 3 bases; nucleotides outside the gene matches: 4. This CDR3 has 15 residues. The CDR3 DNA sequence: TGTGCCAGCAGCCTCCGGGACAGGGACACCGGGGAGCTGTTTTTT. Amino acids: CASSLRDRDTGELFF.

This clonotype was picked up many times. The chain employs TRBV9 and TRBJ2-7; D could derive from TRBD1 or TRBD2 (5 bases each). Trimming pared 3 bases from V and 6 bases from J, leaving 16 bases between. Germline V gene sequence: CDR1 SGDLS, CDR2 YYNGEE. This CDR3 spans 14 amino acids. The CDR3 region is CASSASGAPFEQYF. For the CDR3, the DNA is TGTGCCAGCAGCGCCTCCGGGGCGCCCTTCGAGCAGTACTTC. The full variable domain, its missing parts supplied by reference TRBV9 and TRBJ2-7, is DSGVTQTPKHLITATGQRVTLRCSPRSGDLSVYWYQQSLDQGLQFLIQYYNGEERAKGNILERFSAQQFPDLHSELNLSSLELGDSALYFCASSASGAPFEQYFGPGTRLTVT.

This clonotype has a count of ten or more. The V call is TRBV15, the J call TRBJ2-5; the D call may be TRBD1 or TRBD2 (6 bases each). Between the trimmed V and J ends, which lost 0 bases and 2 bases, there was a span of 16 bases. From germline, CDR1 is LNHNV and CDR2 YYDKDF (reference sequence). The CDR3 runs 17 residues. DNA for the CDR3: TGTGCCACCAGCAGAGATCGGGAGACAGGAGGGCAAGAGACCCAGTACTTC. This translates into CATSRDRETGGQETQYF.

This clonotype was counted many times. The genes are TRBV18 and TRBJ1-2, with 7 bases aligning to TRBD1. J lost 4 bases, V lost 3 bases, and 17 bases had no gene match. This CDR3 is 18 amino acids long. From germline, CDR1 is KGHSH and CDR2 LQKENI. CDR3 loop: CASSPIDLQGRLSYGYTF. CDR3 nucleotide sequence: TGTGCCAGCTCACCTATCGACTTACAGGGGAGGTTGAGCTATGGCTACACCTTC.

This clonotype has at least ten counts. The chain has TRBV7-9 and TRBJ2-6; D possibly matches TRBD1 or TRBD2 (5 bases each). Looked up from germline, CDR1 is SEHNR and CDR2 is FQNEAQ (reference sequence). The V end was cut by 2 bases, the J end by 0 bases, with 11 bases between. The CDR3 has 17 residues. The DNA of the CDR3 is TGTGCCAGCAGCTTAAGGGACGGCATCTCTGGGGCCAACGTCCTGACTTTC. Its protein is CASSLRDGISGANVLTF.

This clonotype was seen more than once but under ten times. The chain joins TRBV27 to TRBJ2-2; possibly TRBD1 for D (6 bases). There are 15 residues in the CDR3. Per germline, CDR1 MNHEY and CDR2 SMNVEV (reference sequence). Trimming removed 7 bases from V and 0 bases from J, with 12 bases in between. CDR3 DNA sequence: TGTGCCAGCACAATGGGGGCTCCGAACACCGGGGAGCTGTTTTTT. Protein product: CASTMGAPNTGELFF.

Many counts were recorded for this clonotype. The chain links TRBV29-1 to TRBJ2-1, with 13 bases fitting TRBD2. The CDR3 covers 15 residues. V trimming: 0 bases; J trimming: 9 bases; junction bases outside the gene matches: 5. Germline CDR1 and CDR2: SQVTM and ANQGSEA. The CDR3 nucleotides read TGCAGCGTTGAAGACCCGGGACTAGCGGGGAGTGAGCAGTTCTTC. As protein: CSVEDPGLAGSEQFF.

This clonotype came up many times. The chain uses TRBV3-1 and TRBJ2-5; D uncertain. The germline gives CDR1 LGHDT, CDR2 YNNKEL (reference sequence). This CDR3 is built from 16 residues. The ends were cut back, 4 bases at V and 7 bases at J, with 22 bases in the middle. CDR3 sequence reads: CASSPGGLRKVGTQYF. In nucleotides, the CDR3 is TGTGCCAGCAGCCCCGGCGGCTTAAGAAAAGTGGGGACCCAGTACTTC.